This TCR beta chain was retrieved from a study of shared clonotypes between healthy human individuals. The study, taken as a whole, reports: An anticipated effect of sequencing depth on clonotype sharing among donors was recognized.

Trimming took 3 bases from V and 1 from J, leaving 16 bases between them. The CDR3 loop spans 17 amino acids. Germline V gene sequence: CDR1 MDHEN, CDR2 SYDVKM. There are a few counts of this clone. Its target is unknown. The deep-level immunoSEQ assay was used. The quantity of DNA used in unsorted PBMC replicate PCRs was 250 to 350 ng, corresponding to about 30,000 T cell genomes. The team ran DNA from unsorted PBMCs on ten immunoSEQ deep assay plates for sequencing. Clones were read by immunoSEQ multiplex PCR, and TCRdb kept only the in-frame ones, dropping some. Here the sample spans 500,000 to 650,000 clones, around 76% being singletons.

The origin of this receptor is a woman aged 40 to 50 in good health. Some clones in this sample may be carry-over from other donors' samples. The chain is built from TRBV28 and TRBJ1-5; D gene ambiguous. What was sequenced was PBMCs. The CDR3 bases are TGTGCCAGCAGTTTTTACCTCGGTCAGCTGAGCAATCAGCCCCAGCATTTT. Its protein is CASSFYLGQLSNQPQHF.